The rows below give T cell receptor beta chains drawn from one sample of a study of blood T cell repertoires in COVID-19. Repertoires were generated with immunoSEQ multiplex PCR, while TCRdb's copy carries only in-frame clones and drops some. The table shows 150,000 to 200,000 clones, with 75% to 90% occurring only once. Specimen: PBMCs or T cells enriched from blood (not recorded which). These receptors were collected from an older man who had been exposed to COVID-19. Each CDR3 is given with its conserved first and last residue. Fields, in order: clone size, D gene, V gene, J gene, CDR3 DNA, CDR3 protein. A D gene is named only where the DNA matches it firmly. Clone size is stated in some rows and not others, as once, few, many or a class when expanded.

-	TRBD1	TRBV7-9	TRBJ1-2	TGTGCCAGCAGCACCGGACAGGGCGCCTATGGCTACACCTTC	CASSTGQGAYGYTF
-	-	TRBV7-2	TRBJ2-7	TGTGCCAGCAGCTTAGTGGGCGGGAACGAGCAGTACTTC	CASSLVGGNEQYF
-	-	TRBV3-1/TRBV3-2	TRBJ1-3	TGTGCCAGCAGCTTCCCTCGGGGGACCATATATTTT	CASSFPRGTIYF
-	-	TRBV7-2	TRBJ2-7	TGTGCCAGCAGCCTGGGGAGCGGGTACGAGCAGTACTTC	CASSLGSGYEQYF
-	-	TRBV9	TRBJ2-5	TGTGCCAGCAGAGTAGGGACATCTTTGGGAACCCAGTACTTC	CASRVGTSLGTQYF
-	TRBD2	TRBV28	TRBJ2-1	TGTGCCAGCAGTTTGGGAACTAGCGGCAATGAGCAGTTCTTC	CASSLGTSGNEQFF
few	-	TRBV5-1	TRBJ1-4	TGCGCCAGTAGTATGGACTCATCGCAGGAAAAACTGTTTTTT	CASSMDSSQEKLFF
once	-	TRBV6-5	TRBJ1-3	TGTGCCAGCAGTTACAGGGGGGGTGGAAACACCATATATTTT	CASSYRGGGNTIYF
-	-	TRBV19	TRBJ2-5	TGTGCCAGTAGTATCCACCTCAGGGAGACCCAGTACTTC	CASSIHLRETQYF
-	TRBD1	TRBV18	TRBJ2-7	TGTGCCAGCTCACCTTCGGTCCGGACAGGGACCTACGAGCAGTACTTC	CASSPSVRTGTYEQYF
-	TRBD1	TRBV11-3	TRBJ1-1	TGTGCCAGCAGCTTAGATTCACAGGGGCCTGAAGCTTTCTTT	CASSLDSQGPEAFF
-	-	TRBV4-3	TRBJ1-6	TGCGCCAGCAGCCAAGACGGGGGTAGCTCCTATAATTCACCCCTCCACTTT	CASSQDGGSSYNSPLHF
-	-	TRBV5-1	TRBJ2-3	TGCGCCAGTCTCCCCTTTAGGTTGGGCGATGCCACAGATACGCAGTATTTT	CASLPFRLGDATDTQYF
-	-	TRBV6-5	TRBJ2-7	TGTGCCAGCAGGTCAGGGTCTAACGAGCAGTACTTC	CASRSGSNEQYF